This T cell receptor (beta chain) was found in a study of blood T cell repertoires in COVID-19 (dated by TCRdb to 2019 to 2021). With respect to the entire study: Samples from collaborators originated in the United States, Italy and Spain and spanned both the acute and convalescent phases of COVID-19. The prospective study material was composed of cDNA or gDNA derived from T cells, B-cell-depleted T cells, or PBMCs. Deeply sampled blood TCRbeta repertoires from subjects exposed to, actively infected with, or recovered from COVID-19 were included in the dataset. A freely available public database, intended as a resource for researchers studying the immune response to SARS-CoV-2, is where the repertoires were released. Samples were obtained from the ongoing ImmuneRACE study (first 160 participants) and from about 1,300 subjects provided by 6 global collaborators. A de-identified subject ID, COVID-19 status, age in years and sex were almost always included in the sample metadata. HLA class I and class II types, where available, came from metadata supplied by the sample provider rather than from assay-based typing. The investigation overall reported the following: The amount of clinical and demographic metadata varied by source and participant and was provided uncurated.

In the prospective study, participants were about 18 to 100 years old, resided in fewer than 25 geographic areas of the United States, and were enrolled through a virtual design. To assign participants to cohorts, the prospective study relied on clinical history that participants themselves reported in a screening survey and a study questionnaire. Each participant in the prospective study had whole blood, serum and a nasopharyngeal or oropharyngeal swab collected by mobile phlebotomists. Additional blood draws and questionnaires over an approximately 2-month period could optionally be provided by prospective study participants. Before DNA extraction, blood samples from the prospective study were shipped at room temperature or frozen. On this clone itself: What antigen it recognizes has not been identified. Base quality data are lacking; no much larger clone is found one base away.

Including the terminal cysteine and phenylalanine, the CDR3 comprises 16 residues. Here the CDR3 DNA is all that survives: 48 bases in frame from base 1. CDR1 and CDR2, looked up from the germline V gene, are SGHAT and FQNNGV. V is trimmed back by 0 bases and J by 5 bases, and the junction contains 3 bases that no gene match accounts for. TCRbeta CDR3 regions were amplified from genomic DNA using the immunoSEQ Assay, a bias-controlled multiplex PCR. The paper's data handling went like this. Nucleated cell counts per sample were estimated from amplification of reference gene primers within the assay. Sequence reads were collapsed and filtered to measure the absolute abundance of every unique TCRbeta CDR3 rearrangement. For each sample, productive Simpson clonality was calculated as the square root of Simpson's diversity index over productive rearrangements. TCRdb mirrors the immuneACCESS table, restricted to in-frame sequences. Some clones are absent from its copies; in checked studies, under half trace to an unresolved V gene, and the reason for the others is unknown. V, J and clone size reflect that table, while D and trimming were determined from the DNA. Within this sample are about 230,000 clones, with roughly nine tenths of them counted one time only. 3.5% to 4% of the sample is held by the ten biggest clonotypes.

The sequencing input was PBMCs or T cells enriched from blood (not recorded which). The rearrangement joined TRBV11-2 to TRBJ1-4; TRBD1 fits 10 bases in the junction. The clonotype comes from a woman aged 25 to 39 with acute COVID-19. The CDR3 reads CASSLDLGQGNEKLFF. DNA sequence: TGTGCCAGCAGCTTAGATCTGGGACAGGGGAATGAAAAACTGTTTTTT.